These 15 T cell receptor beta chains were all obtained from the same sample, sequenced in a study of vaccination effects on CD4 cells after COVID-19. After expansion with viral peptide pools in the ViraFEST assay, antigen-specific CD4+ T cells were sequenced. Subsequent to 10 days of culture, CD4+ T cells were isolated. It was two doses of either the BNT162b2 or mRNA-1273 vaccine that participants received. The data were produced by immunoSEQ multiplex PCR, yet TCRdb's version contains in-frame clones alone and is incomplete. The sample carries 20,000 to 30,000 clones, 60% to 80% recorded once. Their antigens remain unidentified. Sample: CD4+ T cells from PBMCs cultured with SARS-CoV-2 spike peptides, taken after COVID-19 vaccination. The receptors were gathered from a human donor who received a COVID-19 vaccine.

The sample holds one count of this clone. DNA for the CDR3: TGTGCCAGCAGCTTGTATTCAGGGACCTACGAGCAGTACTTC. Translation: CASSLYSGTYEQYF. The V call is TRBV5-8, the J call TRBJ2-7, with a tentative D call TRBD1 (5 bases). V was cut by 1 base and J by 2 bases, with 10 bases left in between. The germline gives CDR1 SGHTS, CDR2 YDEGEE. This CDR3 contains 14 residues.

The rearrangement links TRBV10-1 to TRBJ1-1, with 8 bases fitting TRBD1. CDR3 length: 15 amino acids. Germline values: CDR1 WNHNN, CDR2 SYGVQD (reference sequence). V dropped 3 bases and J dropped 7; count of bases not matched to a gene: 10. CDR3 DNA: TGCGCCAGCAGTGACCCGGGACAGGTGGCGAGTGAAGCTTTCTTT. This encodes CASSDPGQVASEAFF.

The chain recombines TRBV6-4 with TRBJ2-2, with a weak D call TRBD1 (5 bases). In germline, CDR1 is MRHNA, CDR2 SNTAGT. The CDR3 length is 14 residues. V was pared by 2 bases and J by 3 bases, with 7 bases between. The CDR3 region is CASSDGRDTGELFF. DNA of the CDR3: TGTGCCAGCAGTGACGGCAGGGACACCGGGGAGCTGTTTTTT.

This clone came up once. The gene calls are TRBV2 and TRBJ1-5; 8 nucleotides align to TRBD1. The CDR3 covers 15 residues. The germline V gene encodes CDR1 SNHLY and CDR2 FYNNEI. After removal of 3 bases from V and 2 bases from J, the junction contained 3 bases not matched to a gene. The CDR3 sequence is CASSDRTGRNQPQHF. The CDR3 DNA follows: TGTGCCAGCAGTGATAGGACAGGGCGCAATCAGCCCCAGCATTTT.

The sample holds a few counts of this clone. The chain uses TRBV25-1 and TRBJ1-2, with 12 bases aligning to TRBD1. The germline V gene has CDR1 MGHDK and CDR2 SYGVNS. V gave up 3 bases and J gave up 4 bases; unmatched junction bases: 9. The CDR3 covers 17 residues. CDR3 nucleotide sequence: TGTGCCAGCAGTGACCGGGACAGGGGGCCTATTGGCTATGGCTACACCTTC. Its translation is CASSDRDRGPIGYGYTF.

This clone came up a few times. This chain links TRBV4-1 with TRBJ1-4; perhaps TRBD1 as D (5 bases). Trimming stripped 1 base from V and 8 bases from J, with 20 bases between. The CDR3 is 17 amino acids. Germline V CDR1 and CDR2: MGHRA, YSYEKL. DNA for the CDR3: TGCGCCAGCAGCCAAGCTTTACTTCGGGACGATGGGGAAAAACTGTTTTTT. It specifies CASSQALLRDDGEKLFF.

J is TRBJ2-2 and V is TRBV19; TRBD2 is a possible D gene (6 bases). Germline V gene sequence: CDR1 LNHDA, CDR2 SQIVND (reference sequence). The CDR3 is 13 amino acids. Trimming shortened V by 8 bases and J by 5 bases, and 12 bases separated the two germline ends. The CDR3 here is CASAGSRTGELFF. CDR3 DNA sequence: TGTGCCAGTGCCGGGAGTCGAACCGGGGAGCTGTTTTTT.

The J gene is TRBJ2-5, the V gene TRBV13, with D uncertain. Germline CDR1 and CDR2: PRHDT and FYEKMQ (reference sequence). Trimming removed 0 bases from V and 4 bases from J, with 9 bases in between. CDR3 size: 14 residues. This CDR3 is CASSLGRVAETQYF. As DNA, the CDR3 is TGTGCCAGCAGCTTAGGTCGGGTAGCAGAGACCCAGTACTTC.

This clone occurred a few times. The rearrangement joins TRBV7-9 to TRBJ1-2, with 7 positions matching TRBD1. The CDR3 runs 13 residues. Germline CDR1 and CDR2: SEHNR and FQNEAQ (reference sequence). V was clipped by 5 bases and J by 4 bases; unmatched bases: 4. The CDR3 DNA reads TGTGCCAGCAGCGACAGGGCTGGCTATGGCTACACCTTC. Protein: CASSDRAGYGYTF.

The table lists this clone with a few counts. This chain connects TRBV7-2 to TRBJ2-5; maybe TRBD2 (5 bases). This CDR3 region has 15 residues. CDR1 is SGHTA and CDR2 is FQGNSA in the germline V gene. Trimming shortened V by 0 bases and J by 1 base, and 9 bases separated the two germline ends. This CDR3 reads CASSLASGSQETQYF. CDR3 sequence (DNA): TGTGCCAGCAGCTTAGCGAGTGGGAGCCAAGAGACCCAGTACTTC.

V usage is TRBV6-5 and J usage is TRBJ2-3; 7 bases are a match to TRBD1. Germline CDR1 and CDR2: MNHEY and SVGAGI. The CDR3 has 14 residues. The V segment lost 5 bases and the J segment 2 bases; nucleotides outside the gene matches: 4. CDR3 coding DNA: TGTGCCAGCAGTCCCGGACAGGTCACAGATACGCAGTATTTT. This encodes CASSPGQVTDTQYF.

The table lists this clone with a count of one. This chain links TRBV6-5 with TRBJ2-3; no firm D call. Trimming pared 5 bases from V and 0 bases from J, leaving 9 bases between. Looked up from germline, CDR1 is MNHEY and CDR2 is SVGAGI. CDR3 length equals 14 residues. In DNA form, the CDR3 reads TGTGCCAGCAGTCGGACGGCAAGCACAGATACGCAGTATTTT. It is translated as CASSRTASTDTQYF.

This chain connects TRBV3-1 (or the pseudogene TRBV3-2) to TRBJ2-7; 7 bases line up with TRBD2. V was clipped by 3 bases and J by 5 bases; unmatched bases: 10. The CDR3 has 15 amino acids. Germline CDR1 reads LGHDT; CDR2 reads YNNKEL (reference sequence). The CDR3 loop reads CASSQGTTSVHEQYF. The CDR3 bases are TGTGCCAGCAGCCAGGGGACTACCTCGGTTCACGAGCAGTACTTC.

The V gene is TRBV12-3 or TRBV12-4, the J gene TRBJ1-5; D is ambiguous. V gave up 1 base and J gave up 5 bases, with 3 bases separating them. The CDR3 runs 12 residues. CDR3 DNA sequence: TGTGCCAGCAGTTTAGGGTATCAGCCCCAGCATTTT. Its translation is CASSLGYQPQHF.

The chain recombines TRBV21-1 with TRBJ1-6; the table's D call, TRBD1, was not checked against the DNA. TRBV21-1 is described as a pseudogene. There are 17 residues in the CDR3. As DNA, the CDR3 is TGTGCCAGCAGCAAGAGGGGACACCTGGGGGTTAATTCACCCCTCCACTTT. Translating gives CASSKRGHLGVNSPLHF.